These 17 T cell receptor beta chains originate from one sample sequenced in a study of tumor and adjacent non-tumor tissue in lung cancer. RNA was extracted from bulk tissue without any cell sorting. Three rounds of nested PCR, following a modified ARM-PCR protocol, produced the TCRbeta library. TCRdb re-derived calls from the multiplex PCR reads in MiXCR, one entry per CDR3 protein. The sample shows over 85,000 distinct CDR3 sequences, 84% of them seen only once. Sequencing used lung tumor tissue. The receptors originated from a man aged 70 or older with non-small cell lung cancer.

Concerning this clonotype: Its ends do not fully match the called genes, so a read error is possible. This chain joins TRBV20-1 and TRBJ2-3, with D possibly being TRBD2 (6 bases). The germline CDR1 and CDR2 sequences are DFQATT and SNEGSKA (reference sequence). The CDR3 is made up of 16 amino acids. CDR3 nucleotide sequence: TGCAGTGCTAGTGGACTAACGGGGACCCGAGGGGATAAGCAGTATTTT. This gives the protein CSASGLTGTRGDKQYF.

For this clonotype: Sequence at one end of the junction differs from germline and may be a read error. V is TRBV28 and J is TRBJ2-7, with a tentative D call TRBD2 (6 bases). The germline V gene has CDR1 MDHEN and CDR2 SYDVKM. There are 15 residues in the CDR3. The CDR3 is CANNSRRAGGYGQYF. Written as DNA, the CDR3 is TGTGCCAACAATTCCCGGCGGGCCGGGGGTTACGGGCAGTACTTC.

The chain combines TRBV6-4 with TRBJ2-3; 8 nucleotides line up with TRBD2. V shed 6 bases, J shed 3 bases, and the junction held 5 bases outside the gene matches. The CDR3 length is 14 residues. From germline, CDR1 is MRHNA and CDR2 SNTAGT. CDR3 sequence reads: CASSPGLETDTQYF. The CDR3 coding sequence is TGTGCCAGCAGCCCGGGACTAGAGACAGATACGCAGTATTTT.

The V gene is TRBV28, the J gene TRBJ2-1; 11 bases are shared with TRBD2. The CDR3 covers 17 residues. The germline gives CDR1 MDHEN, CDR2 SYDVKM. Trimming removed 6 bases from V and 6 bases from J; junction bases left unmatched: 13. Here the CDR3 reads CASRPRLTSGSGNEQFF. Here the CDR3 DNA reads TGTGCCAGCAGACCAAGGCTAACTAGCGGGAGTGGCAATGAGCAGTTCTTC.

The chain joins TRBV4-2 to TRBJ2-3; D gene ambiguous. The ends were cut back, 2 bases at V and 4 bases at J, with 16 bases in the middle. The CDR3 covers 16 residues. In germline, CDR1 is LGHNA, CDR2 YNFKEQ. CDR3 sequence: CASSQPTPSESDTQYF. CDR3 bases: TGTGCCAGCAGCCAACCAACACCCTCTGAGTCAGATACGCAGTATTTT.

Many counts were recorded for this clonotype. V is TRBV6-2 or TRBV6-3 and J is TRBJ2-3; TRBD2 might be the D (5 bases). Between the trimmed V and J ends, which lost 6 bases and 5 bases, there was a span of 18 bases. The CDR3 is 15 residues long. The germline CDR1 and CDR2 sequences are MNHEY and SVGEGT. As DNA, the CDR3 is TGTGCCAGCAGGGCAGCGGACCTTATTAAAGATACGCAGTATTTT. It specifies CASRAADLIKDTQYF.

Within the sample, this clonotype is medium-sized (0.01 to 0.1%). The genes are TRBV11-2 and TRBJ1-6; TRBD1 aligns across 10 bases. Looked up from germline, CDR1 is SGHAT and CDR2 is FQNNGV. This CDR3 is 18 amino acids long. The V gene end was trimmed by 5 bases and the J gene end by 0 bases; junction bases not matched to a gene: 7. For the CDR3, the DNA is TGTGCCAGCAGCCCGAGGACAGGGGGAAGCTCCTATAATTCACCCCTCCACTTT. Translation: CASSPRTGGSSYNSPLHF.

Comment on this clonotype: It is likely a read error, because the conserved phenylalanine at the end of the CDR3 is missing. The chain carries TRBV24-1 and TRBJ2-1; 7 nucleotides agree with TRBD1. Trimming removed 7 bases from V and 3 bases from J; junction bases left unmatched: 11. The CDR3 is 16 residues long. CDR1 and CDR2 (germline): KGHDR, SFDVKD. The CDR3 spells CATSPRPGQSYNEQFL. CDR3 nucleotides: TGTGCCACCAGCCCACGACCGGGACAGAGCTACAATGAGCAGTTCCTC.

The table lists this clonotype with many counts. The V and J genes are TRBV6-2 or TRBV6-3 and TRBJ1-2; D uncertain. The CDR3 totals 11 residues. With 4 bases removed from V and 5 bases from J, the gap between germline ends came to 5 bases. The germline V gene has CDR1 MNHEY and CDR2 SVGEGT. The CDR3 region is CASSFSYGYTF. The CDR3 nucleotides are TGTGCCAGCAGTTTCAGTTATGGCTACACCTTC.

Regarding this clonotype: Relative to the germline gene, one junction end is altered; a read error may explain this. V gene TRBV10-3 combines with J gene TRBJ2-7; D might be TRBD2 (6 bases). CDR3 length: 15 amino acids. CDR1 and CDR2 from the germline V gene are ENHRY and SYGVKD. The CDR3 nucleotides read TGTGCCATCAGCGGGGGAGTCCGAAGGTCCTACGATCAGTACTTC. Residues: CAISGGVRRSYDQYF.

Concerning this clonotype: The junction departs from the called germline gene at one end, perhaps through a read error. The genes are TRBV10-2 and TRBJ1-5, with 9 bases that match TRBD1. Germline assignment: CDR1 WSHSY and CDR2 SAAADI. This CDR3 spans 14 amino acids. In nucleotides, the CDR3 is TGCACCAGCAGCTGGGACAGGGAGGACCAGCCCCAGCATTTT. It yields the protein CTSSWDREDQPQHF.

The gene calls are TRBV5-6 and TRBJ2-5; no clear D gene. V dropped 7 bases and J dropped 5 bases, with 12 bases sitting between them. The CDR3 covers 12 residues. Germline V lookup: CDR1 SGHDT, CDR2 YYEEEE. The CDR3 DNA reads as TGTGCCAGCGGCTACATAGATGAGACCCAGTACTTC. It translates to CASGYIDETQYF. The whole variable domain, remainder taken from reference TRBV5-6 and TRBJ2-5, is DAGVTQSPTHLIKTRGQQVTLRCSPKSGHDTVSWYQQALGQGPQFIFQYYEEEERQRGNFPDRFSGHQFPNYSSELNVNALLLGDSALYLCASGYIDETQYFGPGTRLLVL.

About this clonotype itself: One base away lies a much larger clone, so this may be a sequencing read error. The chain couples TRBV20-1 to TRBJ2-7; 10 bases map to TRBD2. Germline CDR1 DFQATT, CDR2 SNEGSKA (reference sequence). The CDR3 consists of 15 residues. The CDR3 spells CSVRDTGSGRSYQYF. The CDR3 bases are TGCAGTGTTAGAGATACGGGTAGCGGGAGGTCATATCAGTACTTC.

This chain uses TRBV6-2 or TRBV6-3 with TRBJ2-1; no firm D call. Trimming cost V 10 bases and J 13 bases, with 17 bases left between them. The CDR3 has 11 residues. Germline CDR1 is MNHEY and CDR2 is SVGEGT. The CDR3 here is CAINYMVSQFF. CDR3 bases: TGTGCCATCAATTATATGGTCAGTCAGTTCTTC.

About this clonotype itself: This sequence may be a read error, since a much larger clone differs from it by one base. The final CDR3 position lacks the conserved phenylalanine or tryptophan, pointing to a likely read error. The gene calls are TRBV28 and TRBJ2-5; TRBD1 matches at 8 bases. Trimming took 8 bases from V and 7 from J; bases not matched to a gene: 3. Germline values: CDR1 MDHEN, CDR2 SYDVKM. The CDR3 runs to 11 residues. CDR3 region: CASGTGGTQYS. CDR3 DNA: TGTGCCAGCGGAACAGGGGGGACCCAGTACTCC.

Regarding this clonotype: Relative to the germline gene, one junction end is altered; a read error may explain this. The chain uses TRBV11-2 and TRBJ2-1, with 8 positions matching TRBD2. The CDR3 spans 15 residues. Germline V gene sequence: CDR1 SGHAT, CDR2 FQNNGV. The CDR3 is CASSLSGTSYTEQFF. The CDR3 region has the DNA TGTGCCAGCAGCCTTAGCGGGACTTCATACACTGAGCAATTCTTC.

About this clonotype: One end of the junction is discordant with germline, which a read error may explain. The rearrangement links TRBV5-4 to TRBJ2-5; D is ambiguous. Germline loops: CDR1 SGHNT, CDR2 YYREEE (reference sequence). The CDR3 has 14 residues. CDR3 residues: CASSSLESQETQYF. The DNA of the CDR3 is TGTGCTAGCAGCTCCCTGGAAAGCCAAGAGACCCAGTACTTC. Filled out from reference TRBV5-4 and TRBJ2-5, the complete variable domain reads ETGVTQSPTHLIKTRGQQVTLRCSSQSGHNTVSWYQQALGQGPQFIFQYYREEENGRGNFPPRFSGLQFPNYSSELNVNALELDDSALYLCASSSLESQETQYFGPGTRLLVL.